The 5 T cell receptor beta chains below all came from one sample that was sequenced in a study of cytomegalovirus exposure and HLA in healthy donors. PCR amplification relied on 60 Vbeta primers (plus 13 Jbeta primers). Some clones are missing from TCRdb's copy, which holds only in-frame ones; the method was immunoSEQ multiplex PCR. The profile shows around 120,000 clones, 82% of them singletons. Sample: PBMCs. These receptors were collected from a male donor in good health and CMV-seropositive.

The CDR3 coding sequence is TGTGCCAGCAGCTTTTCTATAGCGGGGAGGGAGACCCAGTACTTC. It translates to CASSFSIAGRETQYF. The genes are TRBV7-8 and TRBJ2-5; 8 positions match TRBD2. The CDR3 covers 15 residues. V was clipped by 3 bases and J by 5 bases; unmatched bases: 8. Germline loops: CDR1 SGHVS, CDR2 FQNEAQ.

This chain connects TRBV5-6 to TRBJ1-5, with D hard to call. Germline values: CDR1 SGHDT, CDR2 YYEEEE. Between the trimmed V and J ends, which lost 0 bases and 2 bases, there was a span of 9 bases. The CDR3 is 15 amino acids. The CDR3 region is CASSLGQWRNQPQHF. The CDR3 bases are TGTGCCAGCAGCTTGGGGCAGTGGCGCAATCAGCCCCAGCATTTT. The variable domain in full, with the rest retrieved from reference TRBV5-6 and TRBJ1-5, is DAGVTQSPTHLIKTRGQQVTLRCSPKSGHDTVSWYQQALGQGPQFIFQYYEEEERQRGNFPDRFSGHQFPNYSSELNVNALLLGDSALYLCASSLGQWRNQPQHFGDGTRLSIL.

The chain combines TRBV9 with TRBJ2-1; D not resolved. Trimming left V 4 bases short and J 6 bases short, with 20 bases between. Germline loops: CDR1 SGDLS, CDR2 YYNGEE. CDR3 length: 16 amino acids. CDR3 region: CASSTLGSPTANEQFF. In DNA, the CDR3 is TGTGCCAGCAGCACCCTAGGCTCCCCAACCGCCAATGAGCAGTTCTTC.

The chain has TRBV7-2 and TRBJ2-2; TRBD1 matches at 8 bases. Per the germline V gene, CDR1 is SGHTA and CDR2 is FQGNSA. The CDR3 spans 15 residues. The trim removed 3 bases at V and 2 bases at J, leaving 2 bases unmatched. CDR3 in amino acids: CASSFAGGNTGELFF. CDR3 nucleotide sequence: TGTGCCAGCAGCTTCGCAGGGGGCAACACCGGGGAGCTGTTTTTT. Together with reference TRBV7-2 and TRBJ2-2, the CDR3 gives the full variable domain: GAGVSQSPSNKVTEKGKDVELRCDPISGHTALYWYRQSLGQGLEFLIYFQGNSAPDKSGLPSDRFSAERTGGSVSTLTIQRTQQEDSAVYLCASSFAGGNTGELFFGEGSRLTVL.

This clone was counted a few times. The rearrangement uses TRBV27 and TRBJ2-4; no clear D gene. The CDR3 runs 13 residues. Germline V gene data show CDR1 as MNHEY and CDR2 as SMNVEV (reference sequence). The V end lost 0 bases, the J end lost 2 bases, and 2 bases lay between the germline ends. The CDR3 loop is CASSLSSKNIQYF. The CDR3 DNA sequence: TGTGCCAGCAGTTTATCCTCCAAAAACATTCAGTACTTC.